This note documents a single T cell receptor beta chain sequence. The data belong to a study of blood T cell repertoires in COVID-19. The overall study: The United States, Italy and Spain supplied acute and convalescent COVID-19 samples. From T cells, B-cell-depleted T cells, or PBMCs came the material, which was cDNA or gDNA.

V was clipped by 0 bases and J by 3 bases, with 12 bases between them. There are 16 residues in the CDR3. Germline CDR1 LGHNA, CDR2 YSLEER. Per the original data handling: How many nucleated cells were present was estimated from reference gene primer amplification. Clones were read by immunoSEQ multiplex PCR, and TCRdb kept only the in-frame ones, dropping some. The V and J calls and the clone size are those of that table, but D and trimming were determined from the DNA. The data hold about 200,000 clones, with more than 75% observed a single time. The chain links TRBV4-3 to TRBJ1-3; D possibly corresponds to TRBD1 (6 bases). The TCR comes from a human donor in a cohort sampled during active COVID-19. The sample taken for sequencing was peripheral blood. CDR3 DNA: TGCGCCAGCAGCCAAGAACAGGGAGTCAATGGAAACACCATATATTTT. As protein: CASSQEQGVNGNTIYF.